Listed below are T cell receptor beta chains from one sample, sequenced in a study of Ad26.COV2.S vaccination and SARS-CoV-2 variants. TCRdb's table, derived via immunoSEQ multiplex PCR, lists solely in-frame clones and lacks some. There are around 300,000 clones in the sample; approximately 86% occur only once, and around 10% lies in the top ten. This specimen consisted of peripheral blood, obtained in a trial of Ad26.COV2.S vaccine versus placebo. The source of these receptors is a person between 18 and 59 years old who received the Ad26.COV2.S COVID-19 vaccine or a placebo. The CDR3 runs from the conserved cysteine through the conserved F or W. Fields, in order: V gene, clone size, D gene, J gene, CDR3 protein, CDR3 DNA. D genes are given only for firm matches. For some rows the clone size is stated as once, few or many, or as a class when expanded; others skip it.

TRBV19	once	NA	TRBJ2-2	CASSTRPIGTGELFF	TGTGCCAGTAGTACCCGGCCAATCGGCACCGGGGAGCTGTTTTTT
TRBV11-2	NA	NA	TRBJ1-2	CASSSSGNYGYTF	TGTGCCAGCAGCTCCTCCGGCAACTATGGCTACACCTTC
TRBV2	NA	NA	TRBJ1-2	CASTLGGGLLLNYGYTF	TGTGCCAGCACCCTCGGAGGAGGGTTACTCCTAAACTATGGCTACACCTTC
TRBV7-9	NA	TRBD1	TRBJ1-4	CASSLTGRLSEKLFF	TGTGCCAGCAGCTTGACAGGGAGGTTGAGTGAAAAACTGTTTTTT
TRBV28	NA	TRBD1	TRBJ2-4	CAISKGGATKNIQYF	TGTGCCATTTCAAAAGGGGGCGCGACCAAAAACATTCAGTACTTC
TRBV18	NA	NA	TRBJ2-7	CASSHDLVGGHYEQYF	TGTGCCAGCTCCCACGACCTCGTAGGGGGACACTACGAGCAGTACTTC
TRBV19	once	NA	TRBJ2-1	CASRSLGEAPYNEQFF	TGTGCCAGTCGGAGTCTGGGGGAGGCCCCCTACAATGAGCAGTTCTTC
TRBV4-3	NA	TRBD1	TRBJ1-2	CASSQGQGAEGYTF	TGCGCCAGCAGCCAAGGACAGGGGGCGGAAGGCTACACCTTC
TRBV24-1	few	TRBD1	TRBJ2-7	CATTPEAGGYEQYF	TGTGCCACCACCCCCGAGGCAGGGGGCTACGAGCAGTACTTC
TRBV27	NA	TRBD2	TRBJ2-7	CASSFVGGGFLYEQYF	TGTGCCAGCAGTTTTGTGGGCGGGGGGTTCCTCTACGAGCAGTACTTC
TRBV4-3	few	TRBD1	TRBJ1-1	CASSQDYRGTEAFF	TGCGCCAGCAGCCAGGATTACAGGGGCACTGAAGCTTTCTTT
TRBV5-1	NA	TRBD2	TRBJ2-7	CASRTSGAYEQYF	TGCGCCAGCAGGACTAGCGGAGCCTACGAGCAGTACTTC
TRBV6-1	NA	NA	TRBJ2-3	CASSEAVGVADTQYF	TGTGCCAGCAGTGAAGCTGTAGGGGTGGCAGATACGCAGTATTTT
TRBV6-6	NA	NA	TRBJ2-5	CASSPVTTGTQYF	TGTGCCAGCAGTCCAGTCACGACCGGGACCCAGTACTTC
TRBV30	NA	TRBD1	TRBJ2-1	CAWSRRTGLSYNEQFF	TGTGCCTGGAGTAGGAGGACAGGGTTATCCTACAATGAGCAGTTCTTC
TRBV6-5	NA	NA	TRBJ2-7	CASSYDPTKGTYEQYF	TGTGCCAGCAGTTACGACCCCACAAAGGGAACCTACGAGCAGTACTTC
TRBV5-6	NA	NA	TRBJ2-7	CASSLEAALREYF	TGTGCCAGCAGCTTGGAGGCAGCGCTTCGGGAGTACTTC
TRBV28	NA	TRBD2	TRBJ2-7	CASSFSGGSSYEQYF	TGTGCCAGCAGTTTTAGCGGGGGGAGCTCCTACGAGCAGTACTTC
TRBV27	NA	NA	TRBJ1-2	CASTPNLPGYGYTF	TGTGCCAGCACCCCGAACCTCCCGGGCTATGGCTACACCTTC